Below, 23 T cell receptor beta chains from the same sample are listed, as sequenced in a study of blood T cell repertoires in COVID-19. Assay: immunoSEQ multiplex PCR; the TCRdb copy retains only in-frame clones and omits some. The data contain about 400,000 clones, about 88% of them singletons. The sequencing input was PBMCs or T cells enriched from blood (not recorded which). All receptors come from a young woman who had recovered from COVID-19.

This chain uses TRBV6-2 or TRBV6-3 with TRBJ2-1; 14 bases map to TRBD2. The V segment lost 5 bases and the J segment 5 bases; nucleotides outside the gene matches: 8. CDR3 length equals 17 residues. Germline-derived CDR1 and CDR2 are MNHEY and SVGEGT. DNA of the CDR3: TGTGCCAGCAGTCGCCACCCGACTAGCGGGGGGGACAATGAGCAGTTCTTC. This gives the protein CASSRHPTSGGDNEQFF.

CDR3 bases: TGTGCCAGCAGCACGGACAGGGACACTGAAGCTTTCTTT. It encodes CASSTDRDTEAFF. The V and J genes are TRBV11-2 and TRBJ1-1, with 8 bases identical to TRBD1. After removal of 5 bases from V and 3 bases from J, the junction contained 2 bases not matched to a gene. Per the germline V gene, CDR1 is SGHAT and CDR2 is FQNNGV. This CDR3 has 13 residues.

This chain connects TRBV5-8 to TRBJ2-3; possibly TRBD2 for D (5 bases). The CDR3 sequence is 15 residues long. Germline CDR1 and CDR2: SGHTS and YDEGEE. Deletions cut 2 bases from V and 0 bases from J, with 10 bases between. The DNA of the CDR3 is TGTGCCAGCAGCTTCCGGGGTTTTAGCACAGATACGCAGTATTTT. This translates into CASSFRGFSTDTQYF.

The chain has TRBV28 and TRBJ2-7; 14 nucleotides line up with TRBD2. Germline CDR1 reads MDHEN; CDR2 reads SYDVKM. Trimming removed 5 bases from V and 7 bases from J; junction bases left unmatched: 10. The CDR3 contains 16 residues. CDR3 coding DNA: TGTGCCAGCAGTCCAATTCCGGGACTAGCGGGGGAAGAGCAGTACTTC. Protein product: CASSPIPGLAGEEQYF. Variable domain in full (rest from reference TRBV28 and TRBJ2-7): DVKVTQSSRYLVKRTGEKVFLECVQDMDHENMFWYRQDPGLGLRLIYFSYDVKMKEKGDIPEGYSVSREKKERFSLILESASTNQTSMYLCASSPIPGLAGEEQYFGPGTRLTVT.

This chain connects TRBV2 to TRBJ1-1; 7 nucleotides line up with TRBD1. In germline, CDR1 is SNHLY, CDR2 FYNNEI. The length of the CDR3 is 13 residues. The V segment lost 6 bases and the J segment 6 bases; nucleotides outside the gene matches: 7. The CDR3 DNA follows: TGTGCCAGCAGCCCACAGGGGTTCTCTGAAGCTTTCTTT. Translated: CASSPQGFSEAFF.

V and J are TRBV18 and TRBJ2-2, with 8 bases aligning to TRBD1. The germline V gene encodes CDR1 KGHSH and CDR2 LQKENI. The CDR3 is 16 amino acids. The V and J ends lost 3 bases and 7 bases, in that order; junction bases with no gene match: 10. CDR3 region: CASSPPRAGGFGELFF. The DNA of the CDR3 is TGTGCCAGCTCACCGCCTCGGGCAGGGGGCTTCGGGGAGCTGTTTTTT.

The chain links TRBV28 to TRBJ2-5; 7 positions agree with TRBD1. Trimming removed 7 bases from V and 2 bases from J; junction bases left unmatched: 10. This CDR3 is 15 amino acids long. In germline, CDR1 is MDHEN, CDR2 SYDVKM. CDR3 protein: CASISMGTEQETQYF. CDR3 nucleotides: TGTGCCAGCATCTCGATGGGGACAGAGCAAGAGACCCAGTACTTC.

The chain combines TRBV6-5 with TRBJ1-1; 7 nucleotides line up with TRBD1. Trimming removed 0 bases from V and 8 bases from J; junction bases left unmatched: 6. This CDR3 has 14 residues. CDR1 is MNHEY, CDR2 SVGAGI, per germline. CDR3 sequence reads: CASSYSRTGSEAFF. In DNA, the CDR3 is TGTGCCAGCAGTTACTCCCGGACAGGCTCGGAAGCTTTCTTT.

The chain uses TRBV6-5 and TRBJ2-7; D possibly corresponds to TRBD2 (6 bases). This CDR3 is built from 15 residues. Trimming cost V 1 base and J 0 bases, with 10 bases left between them. Per the germline V gene, CDR1 is MNHEY and CDR2 is SVGAGI. The CDR3 reads CASSYWDGGSYEQYF. CDR3 DNA: TGTGCCAGCAGTTACTGGGACGGGGGCTCCTACGAGCAGTACTTC.

This chain joins TRBV19 and TRBJ1-5; weak D call: TRBD1 (5 bases). The germline CDR1 and CDR2 sequences are LNHDA and SQIVND (reference sequence). The V end lost 4 bases, the J end lost 1 base, and 14 bases lay between the germline ends. The CDR3 runs to 16 residues. The DNA for the CDR3 is TGTGCCAGTAGTAGCACCCCCGGGGGAAGCAATCAGCCCCAGCATTTT. It specifies CASSSTPGGSNQPQHF.

This clone was recorded only once. DNA for the CDR3: TGTGCCAGCAGCCTGAGAGCTTTCTTT. Translation: CASSLRAFF. The chain joins TRBV13 to TRBJ1-1; no definite D call. Germline values: CDR1 PRHDT, CDR2 FYEKMQ (reference sequence). This CDR3 has 9 residues. The germline V and J ends were trimmed by 5 bases and 10 bases, with 5 bases remaining between them.

J is TRBJ2-6 and V is TRBV13, with 12 nucleotides matching TRBD2. Trimming at V came to 4 bases and at J to 0 bases, leaving 4 bases not matched to a gene. The CDR3 extends over 18 amino acids. Germline CDR1 and CDR2: PRHDT and FYEKMQ (reference sequence). CDR3 sequence reads: CASSSGLAGSSGANVLTF. The CDR3 DNA sequence: TGTGCCAGCAGCTCGGGACTAGCGGGCAGCTCTGGGGCCAACGTCCTGACTTTC.

This clone was counted at least ten times. The V and J genes are TRBV2 and TRBJ1-2; 7 bases are a match to TRBD1. Germline V gives CDR1 SNHLY, CDR2 FYNNEI. The length of the CDR3 is 14 residues. The V and J ends lost 6 bases and 7 bases, in that order; junction bases with no gene match: 11. The CDR3 reads CASSATTGVGGYTF. The CDR3 DNA reads as TGTGCCAGCAGCGCTACCACAGGGGTGGGTGGCTACACCTTC.

V gene TRBV4-1 combines with J gene TRBJ2-1, with a weak D call TRBD2 (5 bases). Germline CDR1 is MGHRA and CDR2 is YSYEKL. Deletions cut 0 bases from V and 9 bases from J, with 15 bases between. The CDR3 runs 15 residues. The chain's CDR3 is CASSQEVLGVGEQFF. The CDR3 nucleotides read TGCGCCAGCAGCCAAGAAGTTTTGGGAGTAGGTGAGCAGTTCTTC.

The chain employs TRBV6-2 or TRBV6-3 and TRBJ2-7; TRBD1 matches 8 bases. This CDR3 is 13 amino acids long. V lost 6 bases, J lost 3 bases, and 4 bases stayed unmatched. Per the germline V gene, CDR1 is MNHEY and CDR2 is SVGEGT. The CDR3 sequence: CASSHRGDYEQYF. Written as DNA, the CDR3 is TGTGCCAGCAGCCACAGGGGGGACTACGAGCAGTACTTC.

The chain is built from TRBV19 and TRBJ1-5; TRBD1 aligns across 9 bases. This CDR3 has 14 residues. CDR1 and CDR2 (germline): LNHDA, SQIVND (reference sequence). Trimming removed 4 bases from V and 5 bases from J; junction bases left unmatched: 3. Written as DNA, the CDR3 is TGTGCCAGTAGTACCTACAGGGGGCATCAGCCCCAGCATTTT. Translation: CASSTYRGHQPQHF.

This chain's CDR3 is CSASEGDLTAYEQYF. The DNA for the CDR3 is TGCAGTGCTAGTGAGGGGGACTTGACGGCCTACGAGCAGTACTTC. The V call is TRBV20-1, the J call TRBJ2-7; the D gene could be TRBD1 or TRBD2 (6 bases each). The CDR3 has 15 amino acids. Germline assignment: CDR1 DFQATT and CDR2 SNEGSKA (reference sequence). V lost 3 bases, J lost 2 bases, and 17 bases lay in between.

The rearrangement joins TRBV13 to TRBJ2-7, with 14 bases identical to TRBD2. Germline-derived CDR1 and CDR2 are PRHDT and FYEKMQ (reference sequence). V dropped 3 bases and J dropped 6; count of bases not matched to a gene: 4. The CDR3 runs to 15 residues. The CDR3 DNA reads as TGTGCCAGCAGCTTCGGGACTAGCGGGAGTGCCGAGCAGTACTTC. Translation: CASSFGTSGSAEQYF.

The chain carries TRBV5-1 and TRBJ1-2; no firm D call. Per the germline V gene, CDR1 is SGHRS and CDR2 is YFSETQ. Trimming took off 0 bases at V and 2 bases at J, with 11 bases between the two ends. The CDR3 has 15 residues. CDR3 amino acids: CASSLAGVGNYGYTF. The CDR3 region has the DNA TGCGCCAGCAGCTTGGCCGGGGTGGGAAACTATGGCTACACCTTC. Using reference TRBV5-1 and TRBJ1-2 for the parts outside the CDR3, the full variable domain is KAGVTQTPRYLIKTRGQQVTLSCSPISGHRSVSWYQQTPGQGLQFLFEYFSETQRNKGNFPGRFSGRQFSNSRSEMNVSTLELGDSALYLCASSLAGVGNYGYTFGSGTRLTVV.

The chain joins TRBV28 to TRBJ1-2, with unresolved D. Looked up from germline, CDR1 is MDHEN and CDR2 is SYDVKM. This CDR3 spans 13 amino acids. Trimming stripped 0 bases from V and 6 bases from J, with 8 bases between. This chain's CDR3 is CASSLWQTNGYTF. The CDR3 DNA reads as TGTGCCAGCAGTTTATGGCAGACAAATGGCTACACCTTC.

The rearrangement joins TRBV5-1 to TRBJ2-7; TRBD1 aligns across 10 bases. The CDR3 totals 14 residues. V was pared by 3 bases and J by 6 bases, with 6 bases of the junction left unmatched. Germline V gene data show CDR1 as SGHRS and CDR2 as YFSETQ. CDR3 region: CASSSGQGLSEQYF. The DNA for the CDR3 is TGCGCCAGCAGCTCGGGACAGGGGTTGTCCGAGCAGTACTTC.

The chain recombines TRBV3-1 (or the pseudogene TRBV3-2) with TRBJ1-5; D ambiguous. The germline gives CDR1 LGHDT, CDR2 YNNKEL (reference sequence). This CDR3 spans 15 amino acids. Trimming shortened V by 4 bases and J by 1 base, and 11 bases separated the two germline ends. CDR3 in amino acids: CASSPFFSSNQPQHF. Written as DNA, the CDR3 is TGTGCCAGCAGCCCCTTCTTTTCGAGCAATCAGCCCCAGCATTTT.

The rearrangement uses TRBV11-2 and TRBJ1-1, with TRBD1 as a possible D gene (5 bases). The CDR3 is made up of 13 amino acids. V was cut by 1 base and J by 4 bases, with 7 bases left in between. The germline gives CDR1 SGHAT, CDR2 FQNNGV. The CDR3 DNA reads TGTGCCAGCAGCTTAGCCCAGGGCACTGAAGCTTTCTTT. Translated: CASSLAQGTEAFF.